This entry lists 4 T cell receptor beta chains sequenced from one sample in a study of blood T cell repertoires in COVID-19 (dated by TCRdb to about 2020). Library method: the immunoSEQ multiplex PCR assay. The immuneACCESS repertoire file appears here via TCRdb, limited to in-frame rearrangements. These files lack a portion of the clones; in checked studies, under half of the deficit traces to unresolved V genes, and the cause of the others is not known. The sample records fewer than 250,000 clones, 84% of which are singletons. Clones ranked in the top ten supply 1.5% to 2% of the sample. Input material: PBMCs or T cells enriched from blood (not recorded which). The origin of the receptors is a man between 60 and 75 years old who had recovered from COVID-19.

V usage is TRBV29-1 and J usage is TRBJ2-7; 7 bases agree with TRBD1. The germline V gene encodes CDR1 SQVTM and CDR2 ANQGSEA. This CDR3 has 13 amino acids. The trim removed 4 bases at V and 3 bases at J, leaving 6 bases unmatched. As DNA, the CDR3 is TGCAGCGTTGTCGAAGGGGGCCGCTACGAGCAGTACTTC. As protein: CSVVEGGRYEQYF.

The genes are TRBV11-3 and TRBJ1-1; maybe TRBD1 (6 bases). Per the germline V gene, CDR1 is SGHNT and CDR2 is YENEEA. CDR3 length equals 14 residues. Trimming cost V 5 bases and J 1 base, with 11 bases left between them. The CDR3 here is CASSQTRGNTEAFF. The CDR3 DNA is TGTGCCAGCAGCCAAACCAGGGGGAACACTGAAGCTTTCTTT.

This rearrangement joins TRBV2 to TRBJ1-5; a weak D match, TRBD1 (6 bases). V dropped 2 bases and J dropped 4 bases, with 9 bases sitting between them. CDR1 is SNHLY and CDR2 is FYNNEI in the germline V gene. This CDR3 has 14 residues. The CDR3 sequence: CASSERTVNQPQHF. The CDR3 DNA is TGTGCCAGCAGTGAAAGGACAGTTAATCAGCCCCAGCATTTT.

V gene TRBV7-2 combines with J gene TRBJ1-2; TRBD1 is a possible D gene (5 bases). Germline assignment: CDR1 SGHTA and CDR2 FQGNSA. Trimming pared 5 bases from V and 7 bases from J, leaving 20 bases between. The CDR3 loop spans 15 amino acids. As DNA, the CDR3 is TGTGCCAGCAGCCCTTGGACCGCCGGGGGTGGTGGCTACACCTTC. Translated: CASSPWTAGGGGYTF.